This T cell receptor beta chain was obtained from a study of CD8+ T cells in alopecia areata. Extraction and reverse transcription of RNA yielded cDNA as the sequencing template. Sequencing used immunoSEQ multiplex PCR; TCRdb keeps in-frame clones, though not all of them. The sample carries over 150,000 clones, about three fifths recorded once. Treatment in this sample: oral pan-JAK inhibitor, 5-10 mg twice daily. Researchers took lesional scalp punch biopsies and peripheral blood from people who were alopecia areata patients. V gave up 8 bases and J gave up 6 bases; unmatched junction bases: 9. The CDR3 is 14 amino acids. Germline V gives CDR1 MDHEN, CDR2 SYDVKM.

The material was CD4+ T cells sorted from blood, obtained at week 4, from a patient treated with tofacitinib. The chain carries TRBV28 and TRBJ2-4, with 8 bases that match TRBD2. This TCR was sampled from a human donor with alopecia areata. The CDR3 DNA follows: TGTGCCAGCCACTCCGGGGGGGCGGGAAACATTCAGTACTTC. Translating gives CASHSGGAGNIQYF.